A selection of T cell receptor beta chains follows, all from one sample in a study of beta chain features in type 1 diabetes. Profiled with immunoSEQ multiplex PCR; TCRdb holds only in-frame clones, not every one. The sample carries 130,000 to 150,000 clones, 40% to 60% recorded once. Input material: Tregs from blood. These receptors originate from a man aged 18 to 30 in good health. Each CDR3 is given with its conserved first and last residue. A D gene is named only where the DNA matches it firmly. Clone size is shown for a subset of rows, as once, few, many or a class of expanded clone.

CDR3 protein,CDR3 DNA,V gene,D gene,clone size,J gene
CASSFRLAVYNEQFF,TGTGCCAGCAGCTTTCGTCTAGCGGTTTACAATGAGCAGTTCTTC,TRBV7-3,TRBD2,.,TRBJ2-1
CASRMNSGANVLTF,TGTGCCAGCAGAATGAACTCGGGGGCCAACGTCCTGACTTTC,TRBV6-5,.,.,TRBJ2-6
CASSRGGFPLEQYF,TGTGCCAGCAGCCGGGGGGGGTTTCCCCTCGAGCAGTACTTC,TRBV7-2,TRBD2,few,TRBJ2-7
CASRRPGTRNNEQFF,TGTGCCAGCAGACGTCCCGGGACAAGGAACAATGAGCAGTTCTTC,TRBV6-1,.,.,TRBJ2-1
CASSLGHLYEQYF,TGTGCCAGCAGCTTAGGACACCTTTACGAGCAGTACTTC,TRBV7-9,.,.,TRBJ2-7
CASSEESGIRNQPQHF,TGTGCCAGCAGTGAAGAGTCAGGGATTCGCAATCAGCCCCAGCATTTT,TRBV2,.,.,TRBJ1-5
CASSTAPNQPQHF,TGTGCCAGCAGCACAGCACCTAATCAGCCCCAGCATTTT,TRBV7-2,.,once,TRBJ1-5
CASSLGLLGGPYNEQFF,TGTGCCAGCAGCTTAGGGCTTTTAGGAGGCCCCTACAATGAGCAGTTCTTC,TRBV7-2,.,.,TRBJ2-1
CASSISRGGSYEQYF,TGTGCCAGTAGTATCAGCAGGGGTGGCTCCTACGAGCAGTACTTC,TRBV19,.,.,TRBJ2-7
CASSQQANVHEQYF,TGTGCCAGCTCTCAGCAGGCGAATGTGCACGAGCAGTACTTC,TRBV18,.,.,TRBJ2-7
CASSVEGKGYSEAFF,TGTGCCAGCAGCGTAGAGGGCAAGGGGTACTCTGAAGCTTTCTTT,TRBV9,.,.,TRBJ1-1
CASSVQGRQPQHF,TGTGCCAGCAGTGTCCAGGGTCGTCAGCCCCAGCATTTT,TRBV6-1,.,once,TRBJ1-5
CASSEWTSGISTDTQYF,TGTGCCAGCAGTGAGTGGACTAGCGGTATCTCCACAGATACGCAGTATTTT,TRBV2,TRBD2,.,TRBJ2-3
CASSPIRGETQYF,TGTGCCAGCTCACCGATTCGGGGAGAGACCCAGTACTTC,TRBV18,.,.,TRBJ2-5
CASSSPGLAEPSTDTQYF,TGTGCCAGCAGCTCGCCGGGACTAGCGGAACCTAGCACAGATACGCAGTATTTT,TRBV7-3,TRBD2,.,TRBJ2-3
CASSLRGQGTEAFF,TGCGCCAGCAGCCTCAGGGGGCAGGGCACTGAAGCTTTCTTT,TRBV4-3,TRBD1,.,TRBJ1-1
CASTRTGRYSNQPQHF,TGTGCCAGTACCCGGACAGGACGATATAGCAATCAGCCCCAGCATTTT,TRBV19,TRBD1,.,TRBJ1-5
CASSLQGWDEQFF,TGTGCCAGTAGTTTACAGGGTTGGGATGAGCAGTTCTTC,TRBV19,.,.,TRBJ2-1
CASRTVQASYNSPLHF,TGTGCCAGCCGAACGGTCCAGGCGTCCTATAATTCACCCCTCCACTTT,TRBV27,.,.,TRBJ1-6
CAWNQKGRADTEAFF,TGTGCCTGGAACCAGAAAGGTAGAGCGGACACTGAAGCTTTCTTT,TRBV30,.,few,TRBJ1-1
CATSRDRQGAYEQYF,TGTGCCACCAGCAGAGATAGGCAGGGGGCCTACGAGCAGTACTTC,TRBV15,TRBD1,few,TRBJ2-7
CASSQGDNQPQHF,TGTGCCAGCTCTCAGGGGGACAATCAGCCCCAGCATTTT,TRBV18,TRBD1,few,TRBJ1-5
CASSQLPGLGGYEQYF,TGCGCCAGCAGCCAACTCCCGGGATTGGGTGGCTACGAGCAGTACTTC,TRBV4-3,.,few,TRBJ2-7
CASSQVGPTEAFF,TGCGCCAGCAGCCAAGTGGGGCCCACTGAAGCTTTCTTT,TRBV4-3,.,few,TRBJ1-1
CASSWETSQYEQYF,TGCGCCAGCAGCTGGGAGACTAGCCAGTACGAGCAGTACTTC,TRBV5-1,TRBD2,.,TRBJ2-7
CSVDEEGYGYTF,TGCAGCGTTGACGAGGAGGGCTATGGCTACACCTTC,TRBV29-1,.,few,TRBJ1-2
CASSPFTGGNTGELFF,TGTGCCAGCAGCCCATTCACAGGGGGAAACACCGGGGAGCTGTTTTTT,TRBV5-6,TRBD1,once,TRBJ2-2
CASSIASGRLHEQFF,TGTGCCAGTAGTATAGCTAGCGGGAGGCTCCATGAGCAGTTCTTC,TRBV19,TRBD2,.,TRBJ2-1
CASSQGSRQGDRSYNSPLHF,TGCGCCAGCAGCCAAGGTTCCCGACAGGGGGATCGATCCTATAATTCACCCCTCCACTTT,TRBV4-3,TRBD1,once,TRBJ1-6
CASSMARLADTQYF,TGTGCCAGTAGTATGGCTAGGTTGGCAGATACGCAGTATTTT,TRBV19,.,.,TRBJ2-3
CAWSVLLAEEQYF,TGTGCCTGGAGTGTCCTACTAGCGGAAGAGCAGTACTTC,TRBV30,TRBD2,.,TRBJ2-7
CASSLGGGAPYEQYF,TGTGCCAGCAGTTTAGGGGGGGGCGCCCCCTACGAGCAGTACTTC,TRBV28,.,.,TRBJ2-7
CASSLRLAGYEQYF,TGTGCCAGCAGCTTACGGCTAGCGGGCTACGAGCAGTACTTC,TRBV7-2,TRBD2,few,TRBJ2-7
CASKAGGNYGYTF,TGTGCCAGCAAAGCGGGCGGTAACTATGGCTACACCTTC,TRBV7-2,.,once,TRBJ1-2
CASRPTDNTEAFF,TGCGCCAGCAGGCCGACTGATAACACTGAAGCTTTCTTT,TRBV5-1,.,.,TRBJ1-1
CASSLGQGALGNQPQHF,TGTGCCAGCAGCTTGGGACAGGGGGCGTTGGGCAATCAGCCCCAGCATTTT,TRBV5-8,TRBD1,.,TRBJ1-5